In this sample, the clone carrying this T cell receptor (beta chain) turned up many times. The antigen remains undetermined. Germline-derived CDR1 and CDR2 are GTSNPN and SVGIG (reference sequence). Trimming stripped 8 bases from V and 0 bases from J, with 12 bases between. This CDR3 comprises 13 residues. This sample is part of a study of Ad26.COV2.S vaccination and SARS-CoV-2 variants. Study details: Dosing was one shot or two shots 56 days apart. Study-level findings and limits: People who got the vaccine had more spike-specific TCR breadth than people who got placebo.

This sample's treatment: roughly 18 received Ad26.COV2.S at low or high dose, single or two shots; about 5 received placebo; per-sample allocation not given. Day 63 following the first vaccine or placebo injection was when the samples were taken. The method was immunoSEQ multiplex PCR; TCRdb's version includes in-frame clones alone and lacks a portion of them. The sample lists around 340,000 clones; about 87% were seen once. This clonotype was obtained from a person aged 18-60 years who received the Ad26.COV2.S COVID-19 vaccine or a placebo. The chain combines TRBV30 with TRBJ2-3; D is unresolved. The starting material was peripheral blood, obtained in a trial of Ad26.COV2.S vaccine versus placebo. CDR3 DNA: TGTGCCCTAAGACGTGGGAGCACAGATACGCAGTATTTT. Amino acids: CALRRGSTDTQYF. Full variable domain (missing parts from reference TRBV30 and TRBJ2-3): SQTIHQWPATLVQPVGSPLSLECTVEGTSNPNLYWYRQAAGRGLQLLFYSVGIGQISSEVPQNLSASRPQDRQFILSSKKLLLSDSGFYLCALRRGSTDTQYFGPGTRLTVL.